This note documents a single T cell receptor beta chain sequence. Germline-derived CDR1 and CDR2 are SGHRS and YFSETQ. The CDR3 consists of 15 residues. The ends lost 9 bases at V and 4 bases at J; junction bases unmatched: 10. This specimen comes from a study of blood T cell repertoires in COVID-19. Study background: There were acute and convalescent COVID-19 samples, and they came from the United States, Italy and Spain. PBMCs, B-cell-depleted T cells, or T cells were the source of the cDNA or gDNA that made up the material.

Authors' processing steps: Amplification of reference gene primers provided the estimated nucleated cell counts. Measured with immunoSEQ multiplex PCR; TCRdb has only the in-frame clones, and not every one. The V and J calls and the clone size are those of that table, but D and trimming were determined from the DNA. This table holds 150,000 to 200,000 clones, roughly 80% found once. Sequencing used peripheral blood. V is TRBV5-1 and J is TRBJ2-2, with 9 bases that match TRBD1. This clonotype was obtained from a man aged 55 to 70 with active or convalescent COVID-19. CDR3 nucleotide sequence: TGCGCCACCGCCCAACAGGGGGCAGGCACCGGGGAGCTGTTTTTT. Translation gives CATAQQGAGTGELFF.